This entry concerns a single TCR beta chain. The antigen is not known. The data were obtained in a study of T-cell memory formation after mild COVID-19. TCRdb used MiXCR to reprocess the 5' RACE reads, holding one entry per CDR3 protein. The table has some 450,000 distinct CDR3 sequences, over 15% seen once. Findings and limits, study-wide: Contracting CD4+ clones sat mainly in CM and EM; CD8+ in EMRA. From day 15 to 85, contracting clones were balanced between CD4 and CD8, whereas later expanders leaned toward CD4+.

V gave up 7 bases and J gave up 5 bases, with 15 bases separating them. Germline V gene data show CDR1 as MNHNS and CDR2 as SASEGT. The CDR3 sequence is 14 residues long. The J gene is TRBJ1-5, the V gene TRBV6-1; D is undetermined. The specimen sequenced was PBMCs or a T cell subset sorted from them (not recorded which). This clonotype originated in a man younger than 35 who had mild COVID-19 (a few samples of this study predate the infection). Cell type and time point are not known. The CDR3 DNA reads as TGTGCCAGCATTGAGGGCCCCGATTATCAGCCCCAGCATTTT. It yields the protein CASIEGPDYQPQHF.